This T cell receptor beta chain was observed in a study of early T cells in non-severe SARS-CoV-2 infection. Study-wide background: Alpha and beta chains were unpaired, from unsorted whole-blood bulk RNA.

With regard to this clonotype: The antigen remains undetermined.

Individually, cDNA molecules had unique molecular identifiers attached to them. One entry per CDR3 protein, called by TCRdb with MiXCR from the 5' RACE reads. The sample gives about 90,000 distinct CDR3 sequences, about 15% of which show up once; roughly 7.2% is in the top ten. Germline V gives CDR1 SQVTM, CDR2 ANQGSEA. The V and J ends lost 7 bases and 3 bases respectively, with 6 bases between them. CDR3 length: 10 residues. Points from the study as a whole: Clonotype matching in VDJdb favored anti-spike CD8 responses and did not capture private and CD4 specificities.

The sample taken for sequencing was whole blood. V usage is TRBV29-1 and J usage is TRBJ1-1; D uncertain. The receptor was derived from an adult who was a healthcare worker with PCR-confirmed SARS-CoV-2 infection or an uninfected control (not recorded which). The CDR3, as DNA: TGCAGCGGCCAACACACTGAAGCTTTCTTT. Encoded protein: CSGQHTEAFF.